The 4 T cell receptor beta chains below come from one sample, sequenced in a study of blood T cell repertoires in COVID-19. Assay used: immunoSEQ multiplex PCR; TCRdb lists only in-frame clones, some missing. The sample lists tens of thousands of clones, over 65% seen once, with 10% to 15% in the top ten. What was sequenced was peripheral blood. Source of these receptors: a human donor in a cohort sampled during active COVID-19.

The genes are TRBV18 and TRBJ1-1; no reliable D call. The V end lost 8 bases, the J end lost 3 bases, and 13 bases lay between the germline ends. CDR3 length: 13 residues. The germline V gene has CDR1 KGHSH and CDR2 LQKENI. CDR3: CASRAGVDTEAFF. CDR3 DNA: TGTGCCAGCCGCGCCGGGGTCGACACTGAAGCTTTCTTT.

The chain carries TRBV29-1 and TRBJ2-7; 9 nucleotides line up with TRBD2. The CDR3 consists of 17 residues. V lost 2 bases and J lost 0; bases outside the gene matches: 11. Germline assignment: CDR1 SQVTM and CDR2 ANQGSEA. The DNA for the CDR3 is TGCAGCGTTGAAAATGCCGGAGCGGGAGGCCGCTCCTACGAGCAGTACTTC. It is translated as CSVENAGAGGRSYEQYF.

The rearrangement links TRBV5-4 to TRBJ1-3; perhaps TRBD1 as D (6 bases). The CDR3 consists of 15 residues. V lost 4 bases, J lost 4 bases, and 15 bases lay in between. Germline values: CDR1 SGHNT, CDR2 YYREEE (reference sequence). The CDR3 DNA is TGTGCCAGCAGCCTGGACCAGGGGCGCGGAAACACCATATATTTT. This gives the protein CASSLDQGRGNTIYF.

CDR3 sequence: CASSYNRGSGNTIYF. CDR3 bases: TGTGCCAGCAGTTACAATCGGGGCTCTGGAAACACCATATATTTT. The genes are TRBV6-5 and TRBJ1-3; no reliable D call. CDR3 length: 15 residues. The V gene lost 2 bases and the J gene lost 0 bases, with 8 bases spanning the gap. Germline assignment: CDR1 MNHEY and CDR2 SVGAGI.